The rows below give T cell receptor beta chains drawn from one sample of a study of human thymus T cells. The data were produced by immunoSEQ multiplex PCR, yet TCRdb's version contains in-frame clones alone and is incomplete. This table has some 78,000 clones, roughly 97% appearing once. The source material was thymus tissue. Every receptor here comes from a boy in the first two years of life with a congenital heart defect but otherwise immunologically healthy. Both conserved end residues are part of each CDR3. The order of the fields is clone size, V gene, D gene, CDR3 length, J gene, CDR3 DNA, CDR3 protein. A D gene is named only where the DNA matches it firmly. Clone size is given for some rows only: seen once, a few or many times, or a class if the clone is expanded.

clone_size: NA; v_call: TRBV7-9; d_call: TRBD1; cdr3_length: 14; j_call: TRBJ1-4; cdr3_nt: TGTGCCAGCAGCCGACAGGGTATTCCTCAAAAACTGTTTTTT; cdr3_aa: CASSRQGIPQKLFF
clone_size: NA; v_call: TRBV29-1; d_call: TRBD2; cdr3_length: 17; j_call: TRBJ2-1; cdr3_nt: TGCAGCGTTGAAGAGTCAGGGGCTAGCGGGAGTCGGCGGGAGCAGTTCTTC; cdr3_aa: CSVEESGASGSRREQFF
clone_size: NA; v_call: TRBV21-1; d_call: NA; cdr3_length: 15; j_call: TRBJ2-5; cdr3_nt: TGTGCCAGCAGCAAAGTCCCCCGCGGACTAGAGACCCAGTACTTC; cdr3_aa: CASSKVPRGLETQYF
clone_size: NA; v_call: TRBV2; d_call: NA; cdr3_length: 19; j_call: TRBJ2-5; cdr3_nt: TGTGCCAGCAGTGAGGCGGCAGGTTTTATCCTGTCCCACCAAGAGACCCAGTACTTC; cdr3_aa: CASSEAAGFILSHQETQYF
clone_size: few; v_call: TRBV7-9; d_call: NA; cdr3_length: 12; j_call: TRBJ1-2; cdr3_nt: TGTGCCAGCAGCTTATATGACAATGGCTACACCTTC; cdr3_aa: CASSLYDNGYTF
clone_size: NA; v_call: TRBV7-9; d_call: NA; cdr3_length: 12; j_call: TRBJ1-3; cdr3_nt: TGTGCCAGCAGCTTACCAGGAAACACCATATATTTT; cdr3_aa: CASSLPGNTIYF
clone_size: NA; v_call: TRBV2; d_call: TRBD2; cdr3_length: 17; j_call: TRBJ2-4; cdr3_nt: TGTGCCAGCAGACTAGCGGGAGCTACCCGAACCAAAAACATTCAGTACTTC; cdr3_aa: CASRLAGATRTKNIQYF
clone_size: NA; v_call: TRBV28; d_call: NA; cdr3_length: 10; j_call: TRBJ2-7; cdr3_nt: TGTGCCAGCAGCCAATACGAGCAGTACTTC; cdr3_aa: CASSQYEQYF
clone_size: NA; v_call: TRBV2; d_call: TRBD2; cdr3_length: 15; j_call: TRBJ2-1; cdr3_nt: TGTGCCAGCAGTGTCAGCGGGGGGGCCTACAATGAGCAGTTCTTC; cdr3_aa: CASSVSGGAYNEQFF
clone_size: NA; v_call: TRBV5-4; d_call: NA; cdr3_length: 17; j_call: TRBJ2-5; cdr3_nt: TGTGCCAGCAGCTTGGGATCTATACGGCCAGGGAAAGAGACCCAGTACTTC; cdr3_aa: CASSLGSIRPGKETQYF